The entry below describes one T cell receptor (beta chain). The source of the sample is a study of T cells after somatic rescue of genetic block. The V and J ends lost 0 bases and 1 base respectively, with 12 bases between them. Per germline, CDR1 MDHEN and CDR2 SYDVKM. The CDR3 extends over 16 amino acids. Some clones are missing from TCRdb's copy, which holds only in-frame ones; the method was immunoSEQ multiplex PCR. This table holds approximately 10,000 clones, roughly 70% found once. This chain connects TRBV28 to TRBJ1-1; D gene uncertain. This clonotype originated in a boy between 10 and 17 years old. Sample: peripheral blood mononuclear cells (PBMCs). The DNA for the CDR3 is TGTGCCAGCAGTTTATGGTTGCGGTTGAGGAACACTGAAGCTTTCTTT. Residues: CASSLWLRLRNTEAFF.